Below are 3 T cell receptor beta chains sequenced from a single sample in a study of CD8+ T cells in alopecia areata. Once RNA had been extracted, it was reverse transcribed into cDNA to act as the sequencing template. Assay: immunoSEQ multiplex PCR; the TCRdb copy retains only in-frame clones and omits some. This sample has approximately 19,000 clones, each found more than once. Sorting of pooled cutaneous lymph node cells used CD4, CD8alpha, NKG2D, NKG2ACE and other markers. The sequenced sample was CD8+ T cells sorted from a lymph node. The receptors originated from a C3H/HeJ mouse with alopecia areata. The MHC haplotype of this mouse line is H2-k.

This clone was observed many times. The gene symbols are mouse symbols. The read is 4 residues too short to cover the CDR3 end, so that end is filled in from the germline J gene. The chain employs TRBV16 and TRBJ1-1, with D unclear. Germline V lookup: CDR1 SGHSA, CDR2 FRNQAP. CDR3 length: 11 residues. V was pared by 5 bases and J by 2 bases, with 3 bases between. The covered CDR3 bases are TGTGCAAGCAGCCTCAACACA. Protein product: CASSLNT. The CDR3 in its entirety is CASSLNTEVFF. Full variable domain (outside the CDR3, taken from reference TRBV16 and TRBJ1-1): NAGVIQTPRHKVTGKGQEATLWCEPISGHSAVFWYRQTIVQGLEFLTYFRNQAPIDDSGMPKERFSAQMPNQSHSTLKIQSTQPQDSAVYLCASSLNTEVFFGKGTRLTVV.

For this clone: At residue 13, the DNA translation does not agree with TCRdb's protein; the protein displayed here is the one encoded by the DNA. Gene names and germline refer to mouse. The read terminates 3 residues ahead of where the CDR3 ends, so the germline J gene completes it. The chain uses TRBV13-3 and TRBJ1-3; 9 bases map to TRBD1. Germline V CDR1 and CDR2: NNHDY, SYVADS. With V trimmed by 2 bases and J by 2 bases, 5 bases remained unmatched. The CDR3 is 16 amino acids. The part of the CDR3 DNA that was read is TGTGCCAGCAGTGAGGTCACAGGGGGCCCTGGAAATACG. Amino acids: CASSEVTGGPGNT. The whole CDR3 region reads CASSEVTGGPGNTLYF.

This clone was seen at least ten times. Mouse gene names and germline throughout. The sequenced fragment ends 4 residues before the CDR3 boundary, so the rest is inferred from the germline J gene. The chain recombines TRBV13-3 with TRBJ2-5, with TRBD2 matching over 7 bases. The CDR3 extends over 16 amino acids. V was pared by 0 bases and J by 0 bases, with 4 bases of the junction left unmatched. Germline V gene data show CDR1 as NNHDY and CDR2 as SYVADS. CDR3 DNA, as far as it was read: TGTGCCAGCAGTGATGCTGGCTGGGGGAACCAAGAC. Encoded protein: CASSDAGWGNQD. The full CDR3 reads CASSDAGWGNQDTQYF.